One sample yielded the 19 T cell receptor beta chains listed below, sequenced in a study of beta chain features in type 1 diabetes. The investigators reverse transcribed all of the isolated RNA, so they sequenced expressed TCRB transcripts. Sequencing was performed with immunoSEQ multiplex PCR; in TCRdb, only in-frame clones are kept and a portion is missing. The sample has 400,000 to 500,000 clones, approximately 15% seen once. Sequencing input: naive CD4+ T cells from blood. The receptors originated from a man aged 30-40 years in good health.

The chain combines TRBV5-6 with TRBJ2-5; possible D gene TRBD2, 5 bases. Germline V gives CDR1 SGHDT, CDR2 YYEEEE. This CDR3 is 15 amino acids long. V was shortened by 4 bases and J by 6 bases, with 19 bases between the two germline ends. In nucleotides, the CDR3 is TGTGCCAGCAGCCCCCACGGGGTCAACCTGCAGACCCAGTACTTC. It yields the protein CASSPHGVNLQTQYF.

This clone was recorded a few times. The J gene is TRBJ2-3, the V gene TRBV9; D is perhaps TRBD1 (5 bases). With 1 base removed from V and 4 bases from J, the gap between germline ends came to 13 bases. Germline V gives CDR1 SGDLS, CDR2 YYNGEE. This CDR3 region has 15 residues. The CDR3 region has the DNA TGTGCCAGCAGCGTACAGGGCGGAGTTGCAGATACGCAGTATTTT. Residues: CASSVQGGVADTQYF.

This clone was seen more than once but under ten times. Here the CDR3 reads CAISESDRTARRTLHF. CDR3 in DNA: TGTGCCATCAGTGAGTCCGACAGGACTGCCCGGAGGACCCTCCACTTT. The chain is built from TRBV10-3 and TRBJ1-6, with a possible D match to TRBD1 (6 bases). With 0 bases removed from V and 14 bases from J, the gap between germline ends came to 20 bases. The CDR3 consists of 16 residues. The germline CDR1 and CDR2 sequences are ENHRY and SYGVKD.

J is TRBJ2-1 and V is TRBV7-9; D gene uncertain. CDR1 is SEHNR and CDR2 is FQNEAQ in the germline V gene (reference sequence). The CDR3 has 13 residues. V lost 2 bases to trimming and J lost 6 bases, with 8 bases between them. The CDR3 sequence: CASSLPSRNEQFF. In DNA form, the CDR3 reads TGTGCCAGCAGCTTACCCAGCCGCAATGAGCAGTTCTTC.

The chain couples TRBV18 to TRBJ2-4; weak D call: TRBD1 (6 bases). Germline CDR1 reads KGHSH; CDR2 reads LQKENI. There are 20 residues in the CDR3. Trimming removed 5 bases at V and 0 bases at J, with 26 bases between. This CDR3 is CASSILVGRTETIAKNIQYF. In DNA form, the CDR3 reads TGTGCCAGCTCAATTCTTGTGGGCAGGACAGAAACCATAGCCAAAAACATTCAGTACTTC.

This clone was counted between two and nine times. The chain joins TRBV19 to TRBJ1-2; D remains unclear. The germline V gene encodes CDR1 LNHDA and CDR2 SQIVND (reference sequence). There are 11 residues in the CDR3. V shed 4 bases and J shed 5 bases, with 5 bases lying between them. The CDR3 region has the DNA TGTGCCAGTAGTAAAGGGTATGGCTACACCTTC. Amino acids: CASSKGYGYTF.

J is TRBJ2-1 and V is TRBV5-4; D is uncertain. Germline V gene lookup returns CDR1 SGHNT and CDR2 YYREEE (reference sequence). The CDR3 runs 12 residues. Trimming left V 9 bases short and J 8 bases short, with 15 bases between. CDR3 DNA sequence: TGTGCCATAAACTCCGTTGTCGATGAGCAGTTCTTC. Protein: CAINSVVDEQFF.

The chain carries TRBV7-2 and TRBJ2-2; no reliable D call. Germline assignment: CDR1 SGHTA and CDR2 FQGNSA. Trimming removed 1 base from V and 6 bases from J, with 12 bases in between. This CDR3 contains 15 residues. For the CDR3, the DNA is TGTGCCAGCAGCTTAGGTTTGGGTTGGTCCGGGGAGCTGTTTTTT. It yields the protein CASSLGLGWSGELFF.

DNA for the CDR3: TGCGCCAGCAGCGTAATAACCACCGGGGAGCTGTTTTTT. Protein product: CASSVITTGELFF. The chain has TRBV5-1 and TRBJ2-2; D is ambiguous. The CDR3 sequence is 13 residues long. Germline CDR1 and CDR2: SGHRS and YFSETQ. Between the trimmed V and J ends, which lost 4 bases and 4 bases, there was a span of 8 bases.

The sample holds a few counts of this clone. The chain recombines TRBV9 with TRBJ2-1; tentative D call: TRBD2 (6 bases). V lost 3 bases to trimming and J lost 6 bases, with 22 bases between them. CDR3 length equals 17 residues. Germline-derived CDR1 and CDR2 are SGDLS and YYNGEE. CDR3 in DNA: TGTGCCAGCAGCGGGGCCTTGGGACTCGGACCCATCAATGAGCAGTTCTTC. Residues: CASSGALGLGPINEQFF.

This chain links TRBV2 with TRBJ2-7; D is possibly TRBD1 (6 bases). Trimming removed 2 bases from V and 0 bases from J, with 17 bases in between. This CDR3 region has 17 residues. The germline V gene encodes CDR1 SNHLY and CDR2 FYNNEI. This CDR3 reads CASSENLGTKSSYEQYV. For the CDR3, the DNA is TGTGCCAGCAGTGAAAACCTCGGGACAAAAAGCTCCTACGAGCAGTACGTC.

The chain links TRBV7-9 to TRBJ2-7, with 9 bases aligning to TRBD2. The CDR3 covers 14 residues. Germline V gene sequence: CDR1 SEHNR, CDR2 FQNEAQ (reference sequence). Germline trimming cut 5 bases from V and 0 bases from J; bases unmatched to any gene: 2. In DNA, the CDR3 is TGTGCCAGCAGCATTAGCGGGAGCTCCTACGAGCAGTACGTC. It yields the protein CASSISGSSYEQYV.

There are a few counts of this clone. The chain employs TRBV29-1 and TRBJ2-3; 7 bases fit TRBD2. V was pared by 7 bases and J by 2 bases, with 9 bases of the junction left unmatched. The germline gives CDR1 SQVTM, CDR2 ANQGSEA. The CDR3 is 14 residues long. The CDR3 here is CSADRTSDTDTQYF. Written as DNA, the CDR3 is TGCAGCGCTGACAGAACTAGCGACACAGATACGCAGTATTTT.

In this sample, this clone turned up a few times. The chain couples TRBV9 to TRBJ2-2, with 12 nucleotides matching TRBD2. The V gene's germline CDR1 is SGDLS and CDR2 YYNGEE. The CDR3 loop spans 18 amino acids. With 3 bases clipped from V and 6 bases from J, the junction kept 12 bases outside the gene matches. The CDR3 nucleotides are TGTGCCAGCAGCGCCAGTCCCCCCTCTAGCGGGAGGGCCGGGGAGCTGTTTTTT. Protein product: CASSASPPSSGRAGELFF.

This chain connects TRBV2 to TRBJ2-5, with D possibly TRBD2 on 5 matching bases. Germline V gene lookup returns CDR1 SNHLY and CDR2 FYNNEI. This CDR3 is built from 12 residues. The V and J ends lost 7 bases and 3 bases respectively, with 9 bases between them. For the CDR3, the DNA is TGTGCCAGCAAGCGGACCGAAGAGACCCAGTACTTC. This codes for CASKRTEETQYF.

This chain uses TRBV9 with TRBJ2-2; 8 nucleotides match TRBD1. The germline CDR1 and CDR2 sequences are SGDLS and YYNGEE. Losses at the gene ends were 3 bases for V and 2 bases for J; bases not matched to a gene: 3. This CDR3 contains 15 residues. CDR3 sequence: CASSGGTGNTGELFF. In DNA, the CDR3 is TGTGCCAGCAGCGGAGGGACAGGTAACACCGGGGAGCTGTTTTTT. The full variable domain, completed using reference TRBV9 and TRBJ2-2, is DSGVTQTPKHLITATGQRVTLRCSPRSGDLSVYWYQQSLDQGLQFLIQYYNGEERAKGNILERFSAQQFPDLHSELNLSSLELGDSALYFCASSGGTGNTGELFFGEGSRLTVL.

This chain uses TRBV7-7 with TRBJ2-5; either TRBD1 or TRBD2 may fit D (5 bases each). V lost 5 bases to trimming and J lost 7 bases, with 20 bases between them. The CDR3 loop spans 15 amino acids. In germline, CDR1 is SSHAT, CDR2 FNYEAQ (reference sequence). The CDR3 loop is CASSPGTEFRRTQYF. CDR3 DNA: TGTGCCAGCAGCCCCGGGACGGAATTTAGGAGGACCCAGTACTTC.

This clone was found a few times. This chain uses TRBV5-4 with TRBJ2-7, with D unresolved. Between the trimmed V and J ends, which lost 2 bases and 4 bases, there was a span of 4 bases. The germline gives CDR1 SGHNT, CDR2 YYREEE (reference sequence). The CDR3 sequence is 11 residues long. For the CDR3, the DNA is TGTGCCAGCAGCTTTGATTACGAGCAGTACTTC. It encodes CASSFDYEQYF.

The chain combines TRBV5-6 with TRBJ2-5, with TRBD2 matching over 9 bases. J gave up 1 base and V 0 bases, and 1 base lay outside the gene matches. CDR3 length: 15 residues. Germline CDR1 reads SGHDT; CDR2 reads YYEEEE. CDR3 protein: CASSLASGIQETQYF. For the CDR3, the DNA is TGTGCCAGCAGCTTGGCTAGCGGGATCCAAGAGACCCAGTACTTC.